This TCR beta chain was sequenced during a study of identical twins. MiXCR, run by TCRdb on the 5' RACE reads, gives a single entry per CDR3 protein. The table shows some 250,000 distinct CDR3 sequences, with roughly 12% occurring only once. With respect to this clonotype: What it binds is unknown.

Only healthy Caucasians were enrolled as donors. General study points: Cord blood's abundant beta clonotypes had fewer insertions, unlike memory repertoires. Part of the zero-insertion signal could reflect confounding by invariant MAIT and iNKT cells. With monozygotic twins, out-of-frame TCR alpha sharing exceeded what models estimated.

The CDR3 sequence is 15 residues long. CDR1 and CDR2 from the germline V gene are DFQATT and SNEGSKA (reference sequence). The V gene end was trimmed by 6 bases and the J gene end by 7 bases; junction bases not matched to a gene: 13. The same sample was also studied in work on yellow fever vaccine responses in identical twins.

Specimen: memory (CD45RO+) T cells sorted from blood. V gene TRBV20-1 combines with J gene TRBJ2-1; 9 positions agree with TRBD2. The receptor was isolated from a woman aged 18 to 35 in good health. CDR3 protein: CSAPPLSSGKNEQFF. The CDR3 DNA reads as TGCAGTGCCCCCCCCCTGTCTAGCGGGAAGAATGAGCAGTTCTTC.